The 11 T cell receptor beta chains given below trace back to one sample, sequenced in a study of a mutant IDH1 vaccine in newly diagnosed glioma (dated by TCRdb to 2020 to 2023). Receptors were amplified or captured by the immunoSEQ multiplex PCR assay. TCRdb provides this immuneACCESS table in a form limited to in-frame rearrangements. Some clones are lacking; in checked studies, under half of them reflect an unresolved V gene, and why the rest are absent is not known. The sample table lists some 87,000 clones, roughly 77% of them with a count of one. The ten largest clones represent around 7.5% of the sample. This specimen's time point label, interpreted: baseline, week 1 (first vaccination visit). In light of the paper, this sample's treatment or condition label describes: pre-vaccination baseline after standard-of-care therapy. The source was PBMCs, collected from a glioma patient treated with radiotherapy, temozolomide or both. The receptors stem from a man between 40 and 49 years old with glioma.

The CDR3 region has the DNA TGTGCCTGGAGTGTATCTCGGACTAGCGGGAGTAGGGATGAGCAGTTCTTC. As protein: CAWSVSRTSGSRDEQFF. The rearrangement joins TRBV30 to TRBJ2-1; 13 bases align to TRBD2. CDR1 GTSNPN and CDR2 SVGIG come from the germline V gene (reference sequence). The CDR3 is 17 residues long. Trimming cost V 0 bases and J 8 bases; bases outside gene matches: 10.

The rearrangement joins TRBV6-1 to TRBJ2-3, with D possibly being TRBD1 (5 bases). The CDR3 has 14 residues. V was pared by 2 bases and J by 7 bases, with 13 bases between. Germline values: CDR1 MNHNS, CDR2 SASEGT. CDR3 region: CASSERGPAYTQYF. The CDR3 DNA sequence: TGTGCCAGCAGTGAAAGGGGCCCAGCTTATACGCAGTATTTT.

The V and J genes are TRBV6-6 and TRBJ1-4; D is unresolved. Germline V gene lookup returns CDR1 MNHNY and CDR2 SVGAGI (reference sequence). This CDR3 has 15 residues. The V end lost 0 bases, the J end lost 8 bases, and 13 bases lay between the germline ends. CDR3 DNA sequence: TGTGCCAGCAGTTACTCAGGCACGGCCGGGGAAAAACTGTTTTTT. Its translation is CASSYSGTAGEKLFF.

J is TRBJ1-2 and V is TRBV9; 7 positions agree with TRBD1. Per germline, CDR1 SGDLS and CDR2 YYNGEE. Losses at the gene ends were 0 bases for V and 5 bases for J; bases not matched to a gene: 10. The CDR3 extends over 16 amino acids. CDR3 in amino acids: CASSVAEAGGRYGYTF. Here the CDR3 DNA reads TGTGCCAGCAGCGTAGCGGAGGCAGGGGGTCGGTATGGCTACACCTTC. The full variable domain, with the rest looked up from reference TRBV9 and TRBJ1-2, is DSGVTQTPKHLITATGQRVTLRCSPRSGDLSVYWYQQSLDQGLQFLIQYYNGEERAKGNILERFSAQQFPDLHSELNLSSLELGDSALYFCASSVAEAGGRYGYTFGSGTRLTVV.

The V and J genes are TRBV5-1 and TRBJ2-1; possibly TRBD1 for D (6 bases). Trimming removed 0 bases at V and 1 base at J, with 11 bases between. This CDR3 region has 16 residues. Germline assignment: CDR1 SGHRS and CDR2 YFSETQ. In nucleotides, the CDR3 is TGCGCCAGCAGCTTGGCCCGACAGGATTCCTACAATGAGCAGTTCTTC. Protein product: CASSLARQDSYNEQFF.

The chain has TRBV7-2 and TRBJ1-2; D remains ambiguous. Trimming left V 1 base short and J 4 bases short, with 10 bases between. The germline V gene encodes CDR1 SGHTA and CDR2 FQGNSA. The CDR3 runs 14 residues. The CDR3 region has the DNA TGTGCCAGCAGCTTAGGGGTCAGTTCCTATGGCTACACCTTC. Its translation is CASSLGVSSYGYTF. Using reference TRBV7-2 and TRBJ1-2 for the parts outside the CDR3, the full variable domain is GAGVSQSPSNKVTEKGKDVELRCDPISGHTALYWYRQSLGQGLEFLIYFQGNSAPDKSGLPSDRFSAERTGGSVSTLTIQRTQQEDSAVYLCASSLGVSSYGYTFGSGTRLTVV.

This clone has more than one count but fewer than ten. The chain employs TRBV7-9 and TRBJ1-1; D remains unclear. CDR1 SEHNR and CDR2 FQNEAQ come from the germline V gene (reference sequence). V was trimmed by 2 bases and J by 2 bases, leaving 6 bases between them. The CDR3 is 13 residues long. The CDR3 nucleotides are TGTGCCAGCAGCTTATTCGGTAACACTGAAGCTTTCTTT. Translation: CASSLFGNTEAFF. The variable domain in full, with the rest retrieved from reference TRBV7-9 and TRBJ1-1, is DTGVSQNPRHKITKRGQNVTFRCDPISEHNRLYWYRQTLGQGPEFLTYFQNEAQLEKSRLLSDRFSAERPKGSFSTLEIQRTEQGDSAMYLCASSLFGNTEAFFGQGTRLTVV.

The rearrangement joins TRBV18 to TRBJ2-1; 7 bases agree with TRBD2. The CDR3 runs to 16 residues. The germline CDR1 and CDR2 sequences are KGHSH and LQKENI. J lost 9 bases, V lost 0 bases, and 11 bases had no gene match. The chain's CDR3 is CASSPPGGRGGSEQFF. The CDR3 nucleotides are TGTGCCAGCTCACCACCGGGCGGGAGAGGTGGAAGTGAGCAGTTCTTC.

CDR3 bases: TGTGCCAGCAGCTTAAATTCAAGGACTTACAATTCACCCCTCCACTTT. It is translated as CASSLNSRTYNSPLHF. J is TRBJ1-6 and V is TRBV7-8; D gene unclear. The length of the CDR3 is 16 residues. Per the germline V gene, CDR1 is SGHVS and CDR2 is FQNEAQ. Trimming left V 2 bases short and J 7 bases short, with 15 bases between.

With respect to this clone: This CDR3 is also generated by other DNA sequences in the sample. The J gene is TRBJ1-3, the V gene TRBV9; tentative D call: TRBD1 (6 bases). V lost 3 bases, J lost 4 bases, and 11 bases lay in between. The CDR3 contains 14 residues. Germline V gene sequence: CDR1 SGDLS, CDR2 YYNGEE. For the CDR3, the DNA is TGTGCCAGCAGCGAGGGGGGATCCGGAAACACCATATATTTT. The encoded protein is CASSEGGSGNTIYF.

The chain combines TRBV7-2 with TRBJ1-2; D perhaps matches TRBD1 (6 bases). V was clipped by 4 bases and J by 2 bases, with 11 bases between them. Germline lookup yields CDR1 SGHTA and CDR2 FQGNSA. The length of the CDR3 is 14 residues. CDR3 region: CASSSQGQNYGYTF. The CDR3 region has the DNA TGTGCCAGCAGCTCGCAGGGGCAGAACTATGGCTACACCTTC.